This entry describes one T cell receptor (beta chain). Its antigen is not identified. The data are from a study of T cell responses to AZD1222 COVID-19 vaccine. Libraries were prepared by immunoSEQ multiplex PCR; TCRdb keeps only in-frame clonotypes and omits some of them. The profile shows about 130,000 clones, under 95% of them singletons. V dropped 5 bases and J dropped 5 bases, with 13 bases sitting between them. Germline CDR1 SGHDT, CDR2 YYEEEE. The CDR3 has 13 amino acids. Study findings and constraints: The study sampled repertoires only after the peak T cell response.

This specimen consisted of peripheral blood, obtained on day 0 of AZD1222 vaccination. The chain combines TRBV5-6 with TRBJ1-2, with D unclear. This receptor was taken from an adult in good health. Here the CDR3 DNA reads TGTGCCAGCAGTTTTGAACGGGCTTATGGCTACACCTTC. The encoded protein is CASSFERAYGYTF.